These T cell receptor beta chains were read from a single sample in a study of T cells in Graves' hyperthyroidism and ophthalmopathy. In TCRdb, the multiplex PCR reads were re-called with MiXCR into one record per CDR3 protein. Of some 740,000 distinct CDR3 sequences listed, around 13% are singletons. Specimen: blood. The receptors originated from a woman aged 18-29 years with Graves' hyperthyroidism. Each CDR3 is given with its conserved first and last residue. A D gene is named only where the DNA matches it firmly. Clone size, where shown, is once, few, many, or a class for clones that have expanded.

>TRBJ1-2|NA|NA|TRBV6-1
CASSYAPGYYGYTF
TGTGCCAGCAGTTACGCACCAGGGTACTATGGCTACACCTTC
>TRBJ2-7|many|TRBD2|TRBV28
CAVQSGSFYEQYF
TGTGCCGTACAGAGCGGGAGCTTCTACGAGCAGTACTTC
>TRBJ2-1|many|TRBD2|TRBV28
CASSFKGLAGPWLYNEQFF
TGTGCCAGCAGTTTTAAGGGACTAGCGGGCCCATGGCTCTACAATGAGCAGTTCTTC
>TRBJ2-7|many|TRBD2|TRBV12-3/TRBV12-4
CASSFDAGLSYEQYF
TGTGCCAGCAGTTTCGATGCGGGACTATCCTACGAGCAGTACTTC
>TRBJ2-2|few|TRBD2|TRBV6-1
CASTPWGGRNTGELFF
TGTGCCAGCACCCCATGGGGCGGGAGGAACACCGGGGAGCTGTTTTTT
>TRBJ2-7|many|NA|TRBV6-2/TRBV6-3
CASSPPETGRYEQYF
TGTGCCAGCAGTCCCCCTGAAACAGGGCGCTACGAGCAGTACTTC
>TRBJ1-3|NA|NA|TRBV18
CASSHLRGSGNTIYF
TGTGCCAGCTCACACCTACGGGGTTCTGGAAACACCATATATTTT
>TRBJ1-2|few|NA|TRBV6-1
CASRDYGYTF
TGTGCCAGCCGGGACTATGGCTACACCTTC
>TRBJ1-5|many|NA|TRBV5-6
CASSLRDYGNQPQHF
TGTGCCAGCAGCCTCAGGGATTATGGCAATCAGCCCCAGCATTTT
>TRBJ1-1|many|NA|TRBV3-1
CASSQMRTEAFF
TGTGCCAGCAGCCAAATGCGGACAGAAGCTTTCTTT
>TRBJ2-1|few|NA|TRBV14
CASSQDGPREQFF
TGTGCCAGCAGCCAAGATGGCCCCCGTGAGCAGTTCTTC
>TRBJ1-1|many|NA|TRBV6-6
CASSYYPNTEAFF
TGTGCCAGCAGTTACTATCCGAACACTGAAGCTTTCTTT
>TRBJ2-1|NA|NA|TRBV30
CAWSNQYNEQFF
TGTGCCTGGAGTAATCAGTACAATGAGCAGTTCTTC
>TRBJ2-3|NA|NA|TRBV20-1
CSAKSGGMDTQYF
TGCAGTGCGAAGTCCGGAGGAATGGATACGCAGTATTTT
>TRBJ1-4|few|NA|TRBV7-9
CASSAEGGSNEKLFF
TGTGCCAGCAGCGCGGAGGGAGGCTCTAATGAAAAACTGTTTTTT
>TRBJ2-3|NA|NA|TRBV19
CASSIPTERTDTQYF
TGTGCCAGTAGCATCCCCACGGAACGCACAGATACGCAGTATTTT
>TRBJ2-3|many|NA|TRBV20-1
CSGLATGDTQYF
TGCAGTGGGCTAGCGACCGGAGATACGCAGTATTTT
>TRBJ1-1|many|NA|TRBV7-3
CASSLGGEEAFF
TGTGCCAGCAGCTTAGGCGGTGAGGAAGCTTTCTTT
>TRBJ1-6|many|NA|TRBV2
CASTADYNSPLHF
TGTGCCAGCACGGCAGACTATAATTCACCCCTCCACTTT
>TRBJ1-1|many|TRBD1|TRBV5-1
CASSTQGADEAFF
TGCGCCAGCAGTACACAGGGGGCTGATGAAGCTTTCTTT
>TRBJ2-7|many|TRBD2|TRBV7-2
CASSLGQSGGGEQYF
TGTGCCAGCAGCTTAGGTCAAAGCGGGGGTGGTGAGCAGTACTTC
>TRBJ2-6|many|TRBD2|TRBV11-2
CASSLAGGPGANVLTF
TGTGCCAGCAGCTTGGCGGGAGGGCCTGGGGCCAACGTCCTGACTTTC
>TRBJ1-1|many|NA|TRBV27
CASSFRVGTNTEAFF
TGTGCCAGCAGTTTCAGGGTAGGTACGAACACTGAAGCTTTCTTT
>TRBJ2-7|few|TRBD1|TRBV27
CASSSPRQGVYEQYF
TGTGCCAGCAGTTCACCAAGACAGGGGGTCTACGAGCAGTACTTC
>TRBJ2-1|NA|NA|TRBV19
CASSTLAGGASYNEQFF
TGTGCCAGTAGTACCCTCGCGGGCGGAGCCTCCTACAATGAGCAGTTCTTC
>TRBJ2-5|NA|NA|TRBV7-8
CASSLAGSSSPGETQYF
TGTGCCAGCAGCTTAGCGGGGTCTAGCAGCCCCGGGGAGACCCAGTACTTC
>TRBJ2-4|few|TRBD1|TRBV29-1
CSVGQGAEDIQYF
TGCAGCGTTGGACAGGGGGCAGAGGACATTCAGTACTTC
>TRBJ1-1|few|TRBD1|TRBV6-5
CASSYQTGMNTEAFF
TGTGCCAGCAGTTACCAGACAGGGATGAACACTGAAGCTTTCTTT
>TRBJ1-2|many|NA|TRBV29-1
CSVRSTHGYTF
TGCAGCGTTCGGAGCACCCATGGCTACACCTTC
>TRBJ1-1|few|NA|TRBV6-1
CASSPKGNTEAFF
TGTGCCAGCAGCCCGAAGGGGAACACTGAAGCTTTCTTT
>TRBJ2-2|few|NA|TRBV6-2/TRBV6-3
CASSLPGGELFF
TGTGCCAGCAGTTTACCCGGCGGGGAGCTGTTTTTT
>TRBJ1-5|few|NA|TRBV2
CASRTGFSDQPQHF
TGTGCCAGCAGAACAGGGTTCTCGGATCAGCCCCAGCATTTT
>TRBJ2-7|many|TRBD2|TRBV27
CASSFFLAGFPYEQYF
TGTGCCAGCAGTTTCTTCCTAGCGGGATTTCCATACGAGCAGTACTTC
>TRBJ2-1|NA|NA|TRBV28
CASSVRTLRNEQFF
TGTGCCAGCAGTGTTCGGACCCTCAGGAATGAGCAGTTCTTC
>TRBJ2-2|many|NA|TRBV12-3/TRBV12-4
CASKGIGELFF
TGTGCCAGCAAGGGGATCGGGGAGCTGTTTTTT
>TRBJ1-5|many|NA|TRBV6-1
CASSTILQPQHF
TGTGCCAGCAGTACTATTCTCCAGCCCCAGCATTTT
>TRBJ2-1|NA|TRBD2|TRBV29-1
CSVGLAIYNEQFF
TGCAGCGTTGGACTAGCGATCTACAATGAGCAGTTCTTC
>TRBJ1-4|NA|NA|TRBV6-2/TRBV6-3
CASSYSGPGELFF
TGTGCCAGCAGTTACTCGGGCCCCGGCGAACTGTTTTTT
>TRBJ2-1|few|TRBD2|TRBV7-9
CASSPDSGSSYNEQFF
TGTGCCAGCAGCCCCGATAGCGGGAGCTCCTACAATGAGCAGTTCTTC
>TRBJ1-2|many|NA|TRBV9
CASSVDADRRDRSNYGYTF
TGTGCCAGCAGCGTCGACGCGGACAGAAGGGATCGGTCTAACTATGGCTACACCTTC